This entry lists 7 T cell receptor beta chains sequenced from one sample in a study of cytomegalovirus exposure and HLA in healthy donors. Repertoires were generated with immunoSEQ multiplex PCR, while TCRdb's copy carries only in-frame clones and drops some. In the table there are roughly 60,000 clones, 90% to 97% of which are singletons. Sequenced input: PBMCs. Every receptor here comes from a man younger than 35 in good health and CMV-seronegative.

Here the CDR3 DNA reads TGTGCCAGCAACGGACAGGGAATAGTCCAGGACATTCAGTACTTC. It encodes CASNGQGIVQDIQYF. This rearrangement joins TRBV6-1 to TRBJ2-4; TRBD1 matches at 8 bases. CDR3 length: 15 amino acids. Germline V gives CDR1 MNHNS, CDR2 SASEGT. The V segment lost 7 bases and the J segment 8 bases; nucleotides outside the gene matches: 13.

The chain employs TRBV10-1 and TRBJ2-1, with D possibly TRBD2 on 6 matching bases. Trimming removed 2 bases from V and 0 bases from J, with 11 bases in between. The length of the CDR3 is 16 residues. The germline CDR1 and CDR2 sequences are WNHNN and SYGVQD (reference sequence). This CDR3 is CASSENRDSSYNEQFF. The CDR3 bases are TGCGCCAGCAGTGAGAACCGGGACTCCTCCTACAATGAGCAGTTCTTC.

The V call is TRBV11-1, the J call TRBJ2-1; the D gene is possibly TRBD1 (5 bases). Trimming stripped 7 bases from V and 7 bases from J, with 14 bases between. This CDR3 contains 13 residues. Germline V lookup: CDR1 SGHAT, CDR2 FQDESV (reference sequence). As DNA, the CDR3 is TGTGCCAGCATGGGGCTAAGTCGAAATGAGCAGTTCTTC. It yields the protein CASMGLSRNEQFF.

The CDR3 nucleotides are TGTGTGACCGGGGGAGGCCTAGACGAGCAGTACTTC. Translating it yields CVTGGGLDEQYF. The chain has TRBV27 and TRBJ2-7, with a possible D match to TRBD2 (6 bases). Germline CDR1 is MNHEY and CDR2 is SMNVEV (reference sequence). The CDR3 spans 12 residues.

The rearrangement joins TRBV4-1 to TRBJ1-2, with TRBD1 matching over 7 bases. The V gene end was trimmed by 1 base and the J gene end by 4 bases; junction bases not matched to a gene: 12. The CDR3 covers 17 residues. Germline CDR1 MGHRA, CDR2 YSYEKL. The CDR3 DNA is TGCGCCAGCAGCCAAGTCGGGACAGCCGGCCCGGGCTATGGCTACACCTTC. Protein sequence: CASSQVGTAGPGYGYTF.

Here the CDR3 DNA reads TGTGCCAGCAGCTTAGCGCAGGGTGCCCACTACGAGCAGTACTTC. Translating gives CASSLAQGAHYEQYF. The chain employs TRBV7-9 and TRBJ2-7, with D tentatively TRBD1 (5 bases). The V end was cut by 0 bases, the J end by 3 bases, with 12 bases between. CDR1 is SEHNR, CDR2 FQNEAQ, per germline (reference sequence). CDR3 length: 15 residues.

The chain employs TRBV27 and TRBJ2-1; 7 bases line up with TRBD2. V was pared by 1 base and J by 11 bases, with 5 bases of the junction left unmatched. CDR3 length: 13 residues. Germline CDR1 reads MNHEY; CDR2 reads SMNVEV (reference sequence). The CDR3 bases are TGTGCCAGCAGTTTATTTCGGGACTATAAGCAGTTCTTC. The encoded protein is CASSLFRDYKQFF.